Listed below are T cell receptor beta chains from one sample, sequenced in a study of cytomegalovirus exposure and HLA in healthy donors. Generated by immunoSEQ multiplex PCR, the TCRdb table keeps only in-frame clones and is missing some. The top ten hold approximately 1.5% of the sample, which has 140,000 to 150,000 clones, 60% to 80% seen once. The sequencing input was PBMCs. These receptors were collected from a woman aged 25 to 39 in good health and CMV-seronegative. Both conserved end residues are part of each CDR3.

j_gene,v_gene,CDR3aa
TRBJ2-7,TRBV5-1,CASSLDLASYEQYF
TRBJ1-5,TRBV2,CASRQGGNQPQHF
TRBJ1-1,TRBV12-5,CASGLVRSGTWDTEAFF
TRBJ1-1,TRBV29-1,CSSGGTGVTEAFF
TRBJ1-4,TRBV2,CASKPPLNEKLFF
TRBJ1-4,TRBV18,CASSPLGQGREKLFF
TRBJ1-3,TRBV5-1,CASSREGGTIYF
TRBJ1-6,TRBV5-1,CASSPDRVPPLHF
TRBJ1-5,TRBV27,CASKVGQGPNQPQHF
TRBJ1-1,TRBV6-1,CASRVEANRQGQAFF
TRBJ1-2,TRBV12-5,CASGLTGGANSHYGYTF
TRBJ2-2,TRBV6-5,CAAGNTGELFF
TRBJ1-6,TRBV2,CASGRWIEGGSPLHF
TRBJ1-3,TRBV7-2,CASSLQGRTGNTIYF
TRBJ2-7,TRBV6-1,CASSTAGVLYEQYF
TRBJ2-7,TRBV5-1,CASSLDGTYEQYF
TRBJ1-3,TRBV6-6,CASSYPLGSAGNTIYF